Below are 22 T cell receptor beta chains sequenced from a single sample in a study of glioma-infiltrating T cells. The iRepertoire nested amplicon-rescue multiplex PCR amplified TCR alpha and beta CDR3s from RNA. TCRdb re-analysed the multiplex PCR reads in MiXCR, keeping a single row per CDR3 protein. The repertoire includes some 180,000 distinct CDR3 sequences, approximately 30% of them detected once, and 20% sits in the top ten. Sequenced sample: glioma tissue, nonneoplastic brain tissue, or PBMCs (not recorded which). The receptors were sampled from a human donor with low-grade glioma or glioblastoma, undergoing nonglioma brain surgery, or in good health (not recorded which).

Remarks on this clonotype: Since a much larger clone is just one base distant, this may be a read error. CDR3 sequence reads: CDSSTTGSYEQYF. The CDR3 region has the DNA TGTGACAGTAGTACGACAGGCTCCTACGAGCAGTACTTC. The rearrangement joins TRBV19 to TRBJ2-7; possibly TRBD1 for D (6 bases). This CDR3 has 13 residues. Germline values: CDR1 LNHDA, CDR2 SQIVND (reference sequence).

There are a few counts of this clonotype. The chain couples TRBV10-3 to TRBJ2-7; no reliable D call. CDR3 size: 12 residues. V dropped 2 bases and J dropped 5 bases, with 7 bases sitting between them. Germline lookup yields CDR1 ENHRY and CDR2 SYGVKD. The chain's CDR3 is CAISEATHEQYF. CDR3 nucleotides: TGTGCCATCAGTGAGGCTACCCACGAGCAGTACTTC.

The chain couples TRBV20-1 to TRBJ1-1, with D perhaps TRBD1 (5 bases). V dropped 0 bases and J dropped 7 bases, with 9 bases sitting between them. Per germline, CDR1 DFQATT and CDR2 SNEGSKA (reference sequence). The CDR3 is 12 amino acids. CDR3 in DNA: TGCAGTGCTAGAGAGACGGACATTGAAGCTTTCTTT. This translates into CSARETDIEAFF.

There are many counts of this clonotype. The chain is built from TRBV30 and TRBJ1-1; no definite D call. The V gene's germline CDR1 is GTSNPN and CDR2 SVGIG (reference sequence). This CDR3 has 11 amino acids. Trimming pared 1 base from V and 6 bases from J, leaving 6 bases between. The CDR3 coding sequence is TGTGCCTGGAGTGCAAAATCTGAAGCTTTCTTT. Its translation is CAWSAKSEAFF.

Turning to this clonotype: One end of the junction is discordant with germline, which a read error may explain. The chain combines TRBV7-9 with TRBJ2-5, with a tentative D call TRBD1 (6 bases). Germline V lookup: CDR1 SEHNR, CDR2 FQNEAQ (reference sequence). The CDR3 is made up of 13 amino acids. The CDR3 DNA sequence: TGTGCCAGCAGCGCCGACAGGCCAGAGACCCAGTGCTTC. Translation: CASSADRPETQCF.

This clonotype showed up just a few times. The chain combines TRBV10-3 with TRBJ2-7; D gene unclear. Germline-derived CDR1 and CDR2 are ENHRY and SYGVKD. The CDR3 has 13 amino acids. The V end lost 6 bases, the J end lost 5 bases, and 14 bases lay between the germline ends. CDR3 amino acids: CAISDDVIHEQYF. CDR3 bases: TGTGCCATCAGCGACGACGTTATCCACGAGCAGTACTTC.

The chain carries TRBV20-1 and TRBJ2-7; TRBD1 aligns across 9 bases. In germline, CDR1 is DFQATT, CDR2 SNEGSKA (reference sequence). This CDR3 is built from 15 residues. Trimming cost V 1 base and J 6 bases; bases outside gene matches: 10. CDR3 bases: TGCAGTGCTAGAGCCACCGGGACAGGGACTGTCGAGCAGTACTTC. It yields the protein CSARATGTGTVEQYF.

This clonotype showed up many times. The gene calls are TRBV2 and TRBJ1-5, with 8 positions matching TRBD1. Trimming took 7 bases from V and 1 from J; bases not matched to a gene: 9. In germline, CDR1 is SNHLY, CDR2 FYNNEI. The CDR3 is 16 residues long. CDR3 residues: CASKTGTGASNQPQHF. CDR3 nucleotides: TGTGCCAGCAAAACCGGGACAGGAGCAAGCAATCAGCCCCAGCATTTT.

On this clonotype itself: One end of the junction varies from germline; a read error may be responsible. The chain is built from TRBV6-5 and TRBJ2-1; no reliable D call. The CDR3 loop spans 14 amino acids. Germline lookup yields CDR1 MNHEY and CDR2 SVGAGI. In DNA, the CDR3 is TGTGCCGGCAGTCCCCCAGGCCCCTACAATGAGCAGTTCTTC. This translates into CAGSPPGPYNEQFF.

For this clonotype: A junction boundary mismatches the germline segment, possibly from a read error. For the CDR3, the DNA is TGCAGTGCCGAGAGCGACGGAGACTCCTACGAGCAGTGCTTT. Translating it yields CSAESDGDSYEQCF. V is TRBV20-1 and J is TRBJ2-7; D ambiguous. The CDR3 has 14 residues. Looked up from germline, CDR1 is DFQATT and CDR2 is SNEGSKA (reference sequence).

This clonotype was seen ten or more times. The chain has TRBV6-2 or TRBV6-3 and TRBJ1-2; 11 positions agree with TRBD1. This CDR3 region has 14 residues. The germline gives CDR1 MNHEY, CDR2 SVGEGT. V shed 4 bases, J shed 4 bases, and the junction held 2 bases outside the gene matches. Here the CDR3 DNA reads TGTGCCAGCAGTTTGGACAGGGGGCCCTATGGCTACACCTTC. It codes for CASSLDRGPYGYTF.

For this clonotype: A read error is possible here, since a much larger clone lies one base away. The J gene is TRBJ2-3, the V gene TRBV16, with 8 bases that match TRBD2. J gave up 0 bases and V 7 bases, and 6 bases lay outside the gene matches. The CDR3 runs 15 residues. Germline V gene lookup returns CDR1 KGHSY and CDR2 FQNENV. The CDR3 sequence: CASISREGSTDTQYF. CDR3 nucleotide sequence: TGTGCCAGCATCTCCCGGGAGGGTAGCACAGATACGCAGTATTTT.

Regarding this clonotype: This could be a read error, since a much larger clone is one nucleotide away. The genes are TRBV7-6 and TRBJ2-4; 8 bases map to TRBD1. The CDR3 is made up of 14 amino acids. Germline CDR1 reads SGHVS; CDR2 reads FNYEAQ. CDR3 DNA sequence: TGTGCCAGCAGCCGTGGACAGGGTGTGAACATTCAGCACTTC. It codes for CASSRGQGVNIQHF. Full variable domain (rest looked up from reference TRBV7-6 and TRBJ2-4): GAGVSQSPRYKVTKRGQDVALRCDPISGHVSLYWYRQALGQGPEFLTYFNYEAQQDKSGLPNDRFSAERPEGSISTLTIQRTEQRDSAMYRCASSRGQGVNIQHFGAGTRLSVL.

Worth noting for this clonotype: Being one base from a much bigger clone, this may be a read error. The chain recombines TRBV2 with TRBJ2-3, with TRBD1 matching 8 bases. Germline V gene sequence: CDR1 SNHLY, CDR2 FYNNEI. CDR3 length: 16 amino acids. The trim removed 5 bases at V and 4 bases at J, leaving 11 bases unmatched. In nucleotides, the CDR3 is TGTGCCAGCAGTCTTGAGAGGACAGGGCCCGCAGATACGCAGTATTTT. Protein sequence: CASSLERTGPADTQYF.

A note on this clonotype: The junction departs from the called germline gene at one end, perhaps through a read error. This rearrangement joins TRBV11-2 to TRBJ2-3, with TRBD2 matching 13 bases. CDR1 is SGHAT and CDR2 is FQNNGV in the germline V gene. The CDR3 is made up of 16 amino acids. CDR3 loop: CASRRTSGRNTDTKYF. CDR3 bases: TGTGCCAGCAGACGGACTAGCGGGAGAAACACAGATACGAAGTATTTT.

This clonotype has at least ten counts. The V call is TRBV28, the J call TRBJ1-1; 7 bases align to TRBD1. Germline CDR1 and CDR2: MDHEN and SYDVKM. The CDR3 contains 15 residues. Germline trimming cut 2 bases from V and 4 bases from J; bases unmatched to any gene: 7. The DNA for the CDR3 is TGTGCCAGCAGTTTAATTCAGGGGGGTGGCACTGAAGCTTTCTTT. Amino acid sequence: CASSLIQGGGTEAFF.

Details on this clonotype: A read error may explain this, as a much larger clone is one base away. Given the absence of the conserved phenylalanine or tryptophan at the CDR3 end, a read error is likely. This chain joins TRBV7-9 and TRBJ2-1; the D gene is possibly TRBD2 (6 bases). Looked up from germline, CDR1 is SEHNR and CDR2 is FQNEAQ (reference sequence). This CDR3 region has 16 residues. Trimming removed 5 bases from V and 0 bases from J, with 14 bases in between. The CDR3 DNA is TGTGCCAGCAGCCCAGTAGCGGAGAGCTCCTACAATGAGCAGTTCCTC. It codes for CASSPVAESSYNEQFL.

The chain links TRBV18 to TRBJ2-5; 7 positions match TRBD1. This CDR3 is 16 amino acids long. Unmatched junction bases numbered 11, after V lost 2 bases and J lost 5 bases. CDR1 is KGHSH, CDR2 LQKENI, per germline. The CDR3 loop is CASSPVGQMMIETQYF. The CDR3 nucleotides are TGTGCCAGCTCACCAGTGGGACAGATGATGATCGAGACCCAGTACTTC.

This clonotype was observed many times. The rearrangement uses TRBV27 and TRBJ1-5; 9 nucleotides match TRBD1. Trimming took 2 bases from V and 4 from J; bases not matched to a gene: 3. CDR1 is MNHEY and CDR2 is SMNVEV in the germline V gene (reference sequence). This CDR3 has 15 amino acids. CDR3 nucleotides: TGTGCCAGCAGTTTAACCGGGACAGGGAATCAGCCCCAGCATTTT. Amino acid sequence: CASSLTGTGNQPQHF.

There are a few counts of this clonotype. V gene TRBV5-1 combines with J gene TRBJ1-3; 8 bases map to TRBD1. This CDR3 contains 15 residues. Germline lookup yields CDR1 SGHRS and CDR2 YFSETQ. Germline trimming cut 3 bases from V and 4 bases from J; bases unmatched to any gene: 6. DNA of the CDR3: TGCGCCAGCAGCTCATGGACAGGGCTGGGAAACACCATATATTTT. Amino acids: CASSSWTGLGNTIYF.

Of note for this clonotype: Since a much larger clone is just one base distant, this may be a read error. The V gene is TRBV7-2, the J gene TRBJ2-2; D not certain. This CDR3 region has 13 residues. Trimming cost V 4 bases and J 6 bases, with 9 bases left between them. Germline lookup yields CDR1 SGHTA and CDR2 FQGNSA. This chain's CDR3 is CASSSTLSGELFF. The CDR3 bases are TGTGCCAGCAGCTCAACCTTGTCCGGGGAGCTGTTTTTT.

About this clonotype itself: This may arise from a read error, as a much more abundant clone is one base away. The chain combines TRBV2 with TRBJ1-5, with TRBD1 matching over 8 bases. Germline V gene sequence: CDR1 SNHLY, CDR2 FYNNEI. Trimming at V came to 6 bases and at J to 6 bases, leaving 7 bases not matched to a gene. The CDR3 runs 14 residues. The CDR3 protein is CASSRDRWSQPQHF. DNA for the CDR3: TGTGCCAGCAGCAGGGACAGGTGGTCTCAGCCCCAGCATTTT.